This T cell receptor beta chain was identified during a study of blood T cells in healthy people across ages. Study-level findings and limits: The study found TCR beta diversity correlated strongly with naive T cell percentage.

This CDR3 is 12 amino acids long. Between the trimmed V and J ends, which lost 7 bases and 5 bases, there was a span of 11 bases. Germline assignment: CDR1 SEHNR and CDR2 FQNEAQ (reference sequence). A J-beta primer mix and a sample-barcoded 5' primer were used in a second PCR of about 7 to 12 cycles. MiXCR, applied by TCRdb to the 5' RACE reads, yields one record per CDR3 protein. The sample carries approximately 900,000 distinct CDR3 sequences, about 29% recorded once. This clonotype was picked up many times. Its target is unknown. The data were also submitted as part of a second study, on T cells of mothers and their children.

V is TRBV7-9 and J is TRBJ2-5; no firm D call. Source material: blood. The receptor was derived from a woman aged 40 to 50 in good health. DNA of the CDR3: TGTGCCAGCACCCCCCTAAGCGAGACCCAGTACTTC. Its translation is CASTPLSETQYF.